Listed below are T cell receptor beta chains from one sample, sequenced in a study of blood T cells in healthy people across ages. One entry per CDR3 protein results from TCRdb running MiXCR on the 5' RACE reads. The repertoire includes under 950,000 distinct CDR3 sequences, approximately 22% of them detected once, and around a fifth sits in the top ten. Sequencing input: blood. The receptors derive from a man between 65 and 85 years old in good health. CDR3s include the opening cysteine and the closing phenylalanine or tryptophan. Size is omitted from some rows. Given values are once, few, many or a class for expanded clones.

>NA|TRBV11-2|TRBJ1-2
CASSLGTYRILTGYTF
>many|TRBV15|TRBJ1-5
CATSRARQVDSNQPQHF
>few|TRBV12-3/TRBV12-4|TRBJ1-2
CASSLVVYPNYGYTF
>few|TRBV19|TRBJ1-5
CASEWAGSSNQPQHF
>NA|TRBV29-1|TRBJ1-2
CSAHEGDYGYTF
>few|TRBV20-1|TRBJ1-5
CSANTGFSNQPQHF
>NA|TRBV10-3|TRBJ1-1
CAIRDPGQANTEAFF
>NA|TRBV20-1|TRBJ1-2
CSVPGQANYGYTF
>few|TRBV7-9|TRBJ2-1
CVSSLVRGSNEQFF
>NA|TRBV2|TRBJ2-5
CASSEPPGQKETQYF
>once|TRBV30|TRBJ1-4
CAWRPQTGKLFF
>NA|TRBV10-3|TRBJ2-3
CAIGTSGDTDTQYF
>NA|TRBV4-1|TRBJ1-2
CASSQDELFNYGYTF
>NA|TRBV6-1|TRBJ1-3
CASSATRSAGNTIYF
>NA|TRBV6-2/TRBV6-3|TRBJ2-3
CASGRLGLSTDTQYF
>NA|TRBV7-3|TRBJ1-1
CASSLGTGLNTEAFF
>few|TRBV20-1|TRBJ1-5
CSARDRTGTGDGRRHNQPQHF
>many|TRBV7-3|NA
CASSLTTSGSNPAQFF
>NA|TRBV18|TRBJ2-1
CASSPGDRGFDGQFF
>few|TRBV6-1|TRBJ1-2
CASSRDRTLYGYTF
>NA|TRBV5-1|TRBJ2-7
CASSTTGSRYEQYF
>few|TRBV12-5|TRBJ2-1
CASAREIEQFF